This TCR beta chain was profiled in a study of T cells in severe cutaneous drug reactions (dated by TCRdb to the late 2010s). Describing the broader study: Patients were recruited between the early 2010s and the late 2010s from Taiwan, Thailand and a European registry network. Enrollment was limited to patients whose SJS/TEN or DRESS diagnosis was probable or definite according to RegiSCAR criteria. The Naranjo algorithm and the ALDEN drug causality algorithm were used to identify the culprit drug. The study combined bulk TCR sequencing with single-cell sequencing, quantitative PCR validation, functional assays and transgenic mouse experiments. Libraries were prepared using iRepertoire multiplex PCR, and a comparison was cited by the authors in which similar capture of abundant clonotypes was shown across iRepertoire and 5' RACE methods with or without UMI. Blister fluids/cells, PBMC and other biological samples were taken from patients in the acute stage or the recovery stage.

Sequencing was performed on donors who were patients with carbamazepine-induced Stevens-Johnson syndrome or toxic epidermal necrolysis (CBZ-SJS/TEN). Peripheral blood repertoires came from CBZ-SJS/TEN patients of Han Chinese (roughly five) and European (about six) origin. To look for drug-specific clonotypes, next-generation sequencing was used to profile the T cell receptor repertoires of patients with drug-induced severe cutaneous adverse reactions. The RNA was isolated from either blister cells of skin lesions or peripheral blood mononuclear cells. For both bulk and single-cell sequencing, libraries were prepared with the iRepertoire multiplex PCR system and TCR subtype-specific primers. Multiplex PCR using primers aimed at the V, D and J gene regions produced the bulk TCR beta libraries. Bulk TCR library preparation used roughly 85-500 ng of RNA per sample as input. An Illumina MiSeq was used to sequence the bulk TCR beta amplicons. The paper's processing steps were these. Sample misassignments and low-quality sequencing reads were filtered out during quality control steps. CDR3 was defined as the amino acids lying between the Y[YFLI]C motif of the V-gene and the [FW]GXGT motif of the J-segment. CDR3 clonotypes and TRBV and TRBJ gene assignments were based on the IMGT database. Per-sample TRBV expression was normalized to the mean of the same gene in PBMC from a few dozen healthy donors. With the reads reprocessed by TCRdb, a single entry stands for each CDR3 protein sequence and no DNA is reported. The V and J calls were not made by the authors but by TCRdb's processing. The sample table records about 2,000 distinct CDR3 sequences. 31% of the sample rests with the top ten.

Study-wide findings and limitations: CBZ-SJS/TEN patients showed strongly increased TRBV12-4 usage, with an average of about 32% in blister cells and 4% to 5.5% in PBMC. A public TCRbeta CDR3 was found in all seven CBZ-SJS/TEN blister samples (mean approximately 14%) but was undetectable or scarce in tolerant-control and healthy-donor PBMC. Whether the public TCR generalizes to SJS/TEN caused by other drugs was noted by the authors as still needing further study.

Via the germline V gene, CDR1 is SGHVS and CDR2 FQNEAQ. The CDR3 has 15 amino acids, counting the end cysteine and phenylalanine. No DNA accompanies this entry. Worth noting for this clonotype: Its antigen is currently not known.

The sequenced sample consisted of PBMCs. This chain is built from TRBV7-8 and TRBJ2-1; without DNA, the TCRdb call of TRBD1 cannot be checked. This clonotype originated in a human donor with Stevens-Johnson syndrome, a severe cutaneous drug reaction. The CDR3 region reads CASSHRDSSYNEQFF.